The sequence of this T cell receptor beta chain was determined in a study of spatial heterogeneity in lung cancer. Study overall: PBMC collected at follow-up were sequenced when available, a median of around 2 years after resection. Detection consistently captured more beta-chain sequences than alpha-chain sequences.

A single record per CDR3 protein comes from TCRdb applying MiXCR to the 5' RACE reads. The sample lists 23,000 or so distinct CDR3 sequences; 9% to 10% were seen once. Stated time point: blood at routine non-recurrence follow-up after resection. Tumor, nontumor lung or frozen PBMC supplied whole RNA, sequenced without sorting. Study-wide findings and caveats: Circulating ubiquitous expanded tumor TCRs were observed more frequently at resection than at follow-up.

The germline V gene encodes CDR1 SQVTM and CDR2 ANQGSEA. V was pared by 5 bases and J by 1 base, with 14 bases between. The CDR3 extends over 14 amino acids. This clonotype occurred many times. Its antigen is as yet unknown. Sequencing was performed on PBMCs, taken at follow-up. This sequence originates from a male donor with early-stage non-small cell lung cancer. The genes are TRBV29-1 and TRBJ1-2; D gene unclear. The CDR3 nucleotides read TGCAGCGTTTCCCCGGGCCTCCATAACTATGGCTACACCTTC. It is translated as CSVSPGLHNYGYTF.